What follows are 22 T cell receptor beta chains derived from one specimen sequenced in a study of human T cells and chemical hapten exposure. TCRdb independently ran MiXCR on the RACE reads; one entry per CDR3 protein. The sample carries about 84,000 distinct CDR3 sequences, 8% to 13% recorded once. Sample time point: patch test 2, 6 weeks after DPC sensitization. Treatment described: therapeutic diphenylcyclopropenone sensitization with weekly scalp DPC. Material: whole blood, obtained in connection with sensitization to the hapten diphenylcyclopropenone (DPC). These receptors all come from a woman aged 45-60 years with alopecia areata. Some clones in this sample may be carry-over from other donors' samples.

This clonotype was picked up many times. The J gene is TRBJ2-2, the V gene TRBV20-1, with 11 bases lining up with TRBD2. The CDR3 is 15 amino acids. Germline-derived CDR1 and CDR2 are DFQATT and SNEGSKA (reference sequence). Trimming removed 2 bases from V and 4 bases from J; junction bases left unmatched: 3. The CDR3 spells CSARLAGGPTGELFF. The CDR3 DNA sequence: TGCAGTGCTAGACTAGCGGGAGGACCCACCGGGGAGCTGTTTTTT.

Many counts were recorded for this clonotype. V is TRBV11-3 and J is TRBJ1-1; D gene unclear. The V end lost 3 bases, the J end lost 1 base, and 3 bases lay between the germline ends. The CDR3 runs to 12 residues. Germline V lookup: CDR1 SGHNT, CDR2 YENEEA. The CDR3 nucleotides read TGTGCCAGCAGCTTGAGGAACACTGAAGCTTTCTTT. It specifies CASSLRNTEAFF.

This clonotype was observed many times. The chain carries TRBV11-2 and TRBJ2-1, with TRBD2 matching over 12 bases. Germline V gene sequence: CDR1 SGHAT, CDR2 FQNNGV. V lost 0 bases and J lost 7; bases outside the gene matches: 10. This CDR3 has 18 residues. The CDR3 nucleotides are TGTGCCAGCAGCTTAGATAATTTCGGACTAGCGGGATCAAATGAGCAGTTCTTC. Protein: CASSLDNFGLAGSNEQFF.

This clonotype has ten or more counts. The V gene is TRBV10-1, the J gene TRBJ2-1; TRBD2 agrees at 11 bases. The CDR3 spans 15 residues. CDR1 and CDR2 from the germline V gene are WNHNN and SYGVQD (reference sequence). V lost 4 bases to trimming and J lost 7 bases; unmatched junction nucleotides: 6. CDR3 residues: CASSASLAGGNEQFF. The CDR3, as DNA: TGCGCCAGCAGTGCCTCGTTAGCGGGAGGGAATGAGCAGTTCTTC.

This clonotype was recorded a few times. The chain links TRBV6-6 to TRBJ1-1, with D possibly being TRBD1 (6 bases). CDR3 length: 14 residues. V gave up 7 bases and J gave up 3 bases, with 15 bases separating them. CDR1 and CDR2 (germline): MNHNY, SVGAGI (reference sequence). The CDR3 protein is CASTVDSRDTEAFF. The CDR3 DNA follows: TGTGCCAGCACCGTGGACAGTAGGGACACTGAAGCTTTCTTT.

This clonotype was counted between two and nine times. This chain links TRBV30 with TRBJ1-1; D is uncertain. Deletions cut 0 bases from V and 0 bases from J, with 5 bases between. The CDR3 covers 13 residues. The V gene's germline CDR1 is GTSNPN and CDR2 SVGIG (reference sequence). For the CDR3, the DNA is TGTGCCTGGAGTGTTATGGTGAACACTGAAGCTTTCTTT. It encodes CAWSVMVNTEAFF.

This clonotype was seen ten or more times. The chain uses TRBV6-6 and TRBJ1-5; D might be TRBD1 (5 bases). CDR3 length: 15 amino acids. Germline lookup yields CDR1 MNHNY and CDR2 SVGAGI (reference sequence). Trimming took off 3 bases at V and 6 bases at J, with 15 bases between the two ends. Written as DNA, the CDR3 is TGTGCCAGCAGTTATGGGGAGGGGCCGACTCAGCCCCAGCATTTT. Its protein product is CASSYGEGPTQPQHF.

On this clonotype itself: The junction does not match germline at one end; this may be a read error. The CDR3 coding sequence is TGTGCCAACTCACTTACCAGCCCGGGACAGGGGCGCGAAAAACTGTTTTTT. Its translation: CANSLTSPGQGREKLFF. V gene TRBV18 combines with J gene TRBJ1-4; TRBD1 agrees at 10 bases. CDR3 length equals 17 residues. CDR1 KGHSH and CDR2 LQKENI come from the germline V gene.

This clonotype was counted at least ten times. V gene TRBV6-1 combines with J gene TRBJ2-7, with 9 bases identical to TRBD2. CDR3 size: 15 residues. J lost 7 bases, V lost 2 bases, and 9 bases had no gene match. Germline values: CDR1 MNHNS, CDR2 SASEGT. The CDR3 spells CASSEKVAGAGEQYF. Here the CDR3 DNA reads TGTGCCAGCAGTGAAAAGGTAGCGGGAGCGGGTGAGCAGTACTTC.

There are a few counts of this clonotype. The chain joins TRBV28 to TRBJ1-2; no firm D call. Germline CDR1 is MDHEN and CDR2 is SYDVKM. The CDR3 is 12 amino acids. The ends were cut back, 6 bases at V and 5 bases at J, with 10 bases in the middle. The CDR3 nucleotides are TGTGCCAGCAGGTCGGGGAATTATGGCTACACCTTC. Translation: CASRSGNYGYTF.

This rearrangement joins TRBV7-9 to TRBJ2-7; D unresolved. Germline V gene lookup returns CDR1 SEHNR and CDR2 FQNEAQ (reference sequence). This CDR3 contains 11 residues. The ends were cut back, 5 bases at V and 2 bases at J, with 4 bases in the middle. This chain's CDR3 is CASSGTYEQYF. DNA for the CDR3: TGTGCCAGCAGCGGTACCTACGAGCAGTACTTC. Filled out from reference TRBV7-9 and TRBJ2-7, the complete variable domain reads DTGVSQNPRHKITKRGQNVTFRCDPISEHNRLYWYRQTLGQGPEFLTYFQNEAQLEKSRLLSDRFSAERPKGSFSTLEIQRTEQGDSAMYLCASSGTYEQYFGPGTRLTVT.

V and J are TRBV7-9 and TRBJ2-5, with a tentative D call TRBD1 (6 bases). Trimming left V 5 bases short and J 5 bases short, with 18 bases between. This CDR3 is 15 amino acids long. Germline V CDR1 and CDR2: SEHNR, FQNEAQ (reference sequence). CDR3 loop: CASSKGQTPSETQYF. The DNA of the CDR3 is TGTGCCAGCAGCAAAGGACAGACACCCTCGGAGACCCAGTACTTC.

This clonotype was seen a few times. The rearrangement links TRBV7-2 to TRBJ2-2; D gene uncertain. There are 12 residues in the CDR3. Germline CDR1 is SGHTA and CDR2 is FQGNSA. Trimming took 1 base from V and 5 from J, leaving 2 bases between them. This CDR3 is CASSLGTGELFF. CDR3 nucleotides: TGTGCCAGCAGCTTAGGGACCGGGGAGCTGTTTTTT.

The rearrangement joins TRBV12-3 or TRBV12-4 to TRBJ2-1, with no clear D. Trimming took off 4 bases at V and 10 bases at J, with 14 bases between the two ends. The CDR3 is 13 residues long. For the CDR3, the DNA is TGTGCCAGCAGTTCACAGCTAACGTTAGAGCAGTTCTTC. Translating it yields CASSSQLTLEQFF.

This clonotype was observed a few times. The J gene is TRBJ2-7, the V gene TRBV28; TRBD2 agrees at 9 bases. J was trimmed by 5 bases and V by 6 bases; bases with no gene match: 11. There are 15 residues in the CDR3. The V gene's germline CDR1 is MDHEN and CDR2 SYDVKM. For the CDR3, the DNA is TGTGCCAGCAGGCGTAGCGGGAGCCGGGGGAACGAGCAGTACTTC. The encoded protein is CASRRSGSRGNEQYF.

This chain joins TRBV28 and TRBJ1-2; TRBD1 aligns across 8 bases. With 3 bases clipped from V and 0 bases from J, the junction kept 6 bases outside the gene matches. CDR3 length: 16 residues. Germline loops: CDR1 MDHEN, CDR2 SYDVKM. The CDR3 DNA reads as TGTGCCAGCAGTTTCAGGGGGCGAGGGACTAACTATGGCTACACCTTC. Its protein is CASSFRGRGTNYGYTF.

This clonotype has only a few counts. V is TRBV5-1 and J is TRBJ1-1; D possibly corresponds to TRBD1 (5 bases). CDR3 length equals 14 residues. V shed 9 bases and J shed 0 bases, with 15 bases lying between them. Looked up from germline, CDR1 is SGHRS and CDR2 is YFSETQ. CDR3 DNA: TGCGCCACCTCAAGGCAGGGCCTGAACACTGAAGCTTTCTTT. Translating it yields CATSRQGLNTEAFF.

This clonotype was seen more than once but under ten times. The CDR3 DNA reads as TGCAGCGCGGGGACTAGCGGGAGTAGCACCGGGGAGCTGTTTTTT. Its protein product is CSAGTSGSSTGELFF. The rearrangement joins TRBV29-1 to TRBJ2-2, with TRBD2 matching over 14 bases. Germline CDR1 SQVTM, CDR2 ANQGSEA. The junction had 5 bases not matched to a gene; V was cut back by 7 bases and J by 4 bases. The CDR3 covers 15 residues.

This clonotype was seen many times. The V gene is TRBV6-6, the J gene TRBJ2-1; D gene uncertain. V lost 2 bases and J 5 bases, leaving 7 bases between the germline ends. Germline-derived CDR1 and CDR2 are MNHNY and SVGAGI (reference sequence). The CDR3 totals 13 residues. As DNA, the CDR3 is TGTGCCAGCAGTTACAGGGCCAACAATGAGCAGTTCTTC. Translation gives CASSYRANNEQFF.

The chain uses TRBV20-1 and TRBJ2-1; D gene uncertain. V was clipped by 6 bases and J by 4 bases, with 7 bases between them. CDR3 length equals 11 residues. Germline V lookup: CDR1 DFQATT, CDR2 SNEGSKA (reference sequence). The CDR3 loop reads CSASNYNEQFF. The CDR3 DNA reads as TGCAGTGCATCAAATTACAATGAGCAGTTCTTC.

This clonotype was observed a handful of times. The chain employs TRBV5-1 and TRBJ1-2; tentatively, D is TRBD1 (5 bases). The CDR3 extends over 15 amino acids. CDR1 SGHRS and CDR2 YFSETQ come from the germline V gene. V was shortened by 4 bases and J by 2 bases, with 15 bases between the two germline ends. CDR3 in DNA: TGCGCCAGCAGCGCGGTCGGGGCCCAGAACTATGGCTACACCTTC. Translation gives CASSAVGAQNYGYTF.

The rearrangement joins TRBV5-5 to TRBJ2-3; perhaps TRBD1 as D (6 bases). CDR3 length: 16 amino acids. V was pared by 3 bases and J by 3 bases, with 17 bases between. Germline lookup yields CDR1 SGHKS and CDR2 YYEKEE (reference sequence). The CDR3 DNA is TGTGCCAGCAGCTCACAGGGCGTTTGGGGGACAGATACGCAGTATTTT. Translation gives CASSSQGVWGTDTQYF.